One sample yielded the 31 T cell receptor beta chains listed below, sequenced in a study of blood T cell repertoires in COVID-19. Repertoires were generated with immunoSEQ multiplex PCR, while TCRdb's copy carries only in-frame clones and drops some. The sample has some 220,000 clones, around 82% seen once. Sequencing was done on a sample of peripheral blood. The source of these receptors is a human donor in a cohort sampled during active COVID-19.

Only a few counts were recorded for this clone. The chain is built from TRBV14 and TRBJ1-3; TRBD1 might be the D (6 bases). V lost 4 bases and J lost 3, with 13 bases in between. Germline lookup yields CDR1 SGHDN and CDR2 FVKESK. This CDR3 has 15 amino acids. This chain's CDR3 is CASSPRGGFGNTIYF. CDR3 DNA: TGTGCCAGCAGCCCCCGGGGGGGCTTTGGAAACACCATATATTTT.

V and J are TRBV9 and TRBJ2-3; 10 bases agree with TRBD2. The CDR3 consists of 16 residues. The ends lost 0 bases at V and 5 bases at J; junction bases unmatched: 6. Germline V gene lookup returns CDR1 SGDLS and CDR2 YYNGEE. The chain's CDR3 is CASSVDGLAGVDTQYF. The CDR3 bases are TGTGCCAGCAGCGTAGACGGGCTAGCGGGAGTAGATACGCAGTATTTT.

The chain uses TRBV5-1 and TRBJ1-6, with a possible D match to TRBD1 (5 bases). The CDR3 consists of 16 residues. V lost 0 bases to trimming and J lost 10 bases, with 17 bases between them. From germline, CDR1 is SGHRS and CDR2 YFSETQ. The CDR3 bases are TGCGCCAGCAGCTTGGTAGCTCAGGGTGTAAGATCACCCCTCCACTTT. It codes for CASSLVAQGVRSPLHF.

This clone was detected a few times. This rearrangement joins TRBV7-2 to TRBJ1-2; D is unclear. The CDR3 extends over 15 amino acids. Trimming shortened V by 5 bases and J by 9 bases, and 22 bases separated the two germline ends. Germline CDR1 and CDR2: SGHTA and FQGNSA. CDR3 loop: CASSPFGQRGYRYTF. The CDR3 coding sequence is TGTGCCAGCAGCCCCTTTGGTCAGAGAGGGTATCGCTACACCTTC. The variable domain in full, completed from reference TRBV7-2 and TRBJ1-2, reads GAGVSQSPSNKVTEKGKDVELRCDPISGHTALYWYRQSLGQGLEFLIYFQGNSAPDKSGLPSDRFSAERTGGSVSTLTIQRTQQEDSAVYLCASSPFGQRGYRYTFGSGTRLTVV.

V usage is TRBV5-1 and J usage is TRBJ2-7; possibly TRBD2 for D (6 bases). Germline V gene sequence: CDR1 SGHRS, CDR2 YFSETQ. V was cut by 4 bases and J by 6 bases, with 14 bases left in between. This CDR3 comprises 13 residues. CDR3 protein: CASSIGGSGEQYF. The CDR3 DNA sequence: TGCGCCAGCAGCATTGGGGGGTCTGGCGAGCAGTACTTC.

The chain uses TRBV4-3 and TRBJ2-6, with D possibly matching TRBD1 (6 bases). V was trimmed by 0 bases and J by 2 bases, leaving 8 bases between them. The length of the CDR3 is 16 residues. The germline gives CDR1 LGHNA, CDR2 YSLEER. The CDR3 sequence is CASSQEAGAGANVLTF. The CDR3 DNA sequence: TGCGCCAGCAGCCAAGAAGCAGGGGCTGGGGCCAACGTCCTGACTTTC.

This clone was seen just once. The chain uses TRBV16 and TRBJ2-2, with no clear D. Germline V lookup: CDR1 KGHSY, CDR2 FQNENV. The ends were cut back, 1 base at V and 8 bases at J, with 8 bases in the middle. The CDR3 contains 13 residues. CDR3 loop: CASSQFLGGELFF. Here the CDR3 DNA reads TGTGCCAGCAGCCAATTTCTAGGAGGGGAGCTGTTTTTT.

The chain combines TRBV9 with TRBJ1-2; perhaps TRBD1 as D (5 bases). Between the trimmed V and J ends, which lost 2 bases and 3 bases, there was a span of 17 bases. The CDR3 is 16 amino acids. Germline assignment: CDR1 SGDLS and CDR2 YYNGEE. CDR3 amino acids: CASSVRETGLDYGYTF. The CDR3 region has the DNA TGTGCCAGCAGCGTTAGAGAGACGGGACTGGACTATGGCTACACCTTC.

This clone came up a few times. The chain joins TRBV7-9 to TRBJ2-2; D perhaps matches TRBD1 (5 bases). The V gene's germline CDR1 is SEHNR and CDR2 FQNEAQ (reference sequence). V was pared by 5 bases and J by 7 bases, with 20 bases between. This CDR3 has 16 amino acids. CDR3 DNA sequence: TGTGCCAGCAGCCCCTTTGCAGGGCGGAACGACGGGGAGCTGTTTTTT. It codes for CASSPFAGRNDGELFF.

V and J are TRBV7-9 and TRBJ1-1; 7 bases are shared with TRBD1. Germline V gene data show CDR1 as SEHNR and CDR2 as FQNEAQ (reference sequence). The V gene end was trimmed by 5 bases and the J gene end by 4 bases; junction bases not matched to a gene: 1. CDR3 size: 12 residues. CDR3 sequence: CASSRDSTEAFF. CDR3 coding DNA: TGTGCCAGCAGCCGGGACAGCACTGAAGCTTTCTTT.

This chain links TRBV29-1 with TRBJ2-7; a weak D match, TRBD1 (6 bases). The V end lost 3 bases, the J end lost 4 bases, and 22 bases lay between the germline ends. CDR3 length: 16 residues. Per germline, CDR1 SQVTM and CDR2 ANQGSEA. CDR3 amino acids: CSVEIIRGQRSYEQYF. In DNA, the CDR3 is TGCAGCGTTGAGATCATCCGAGGACAGAGATCTTACGAGCAGTACTTC.

The chain employs TRBV9 and TRBJ1-3; tentatively, D is TRBD1 (6 bases). The CDR3 has 16 residues. V was trimmed by 0 bases and J by 2 bases, leaving 12 bases between them. Germline V gives CDR1 SGDLS, CDR2 YYNGEE. The CDR3 protein is CASSVVTRQAGNTIYF. In DNA, the CDR3 is TGTGCCAGCAGCGTAGTAACGAGACAGGCTGGAAACACCATATATTTT.

This clone was found once. The gene calls are TRBV27 and TRBJ1-2, with D hard to call. V was clipped by 6 bases and J by 8 bases, with 13 bases between them. CDR3 size: 12 residues. The germline gives CDR1 MNHEY, CDR2 SMNVEV (reference sequence). CDR3 sequence (DNA): TGTGCCAGCAGCCCAGTGTCCGGGGGCTACACCTTC. Its protein product is CASSPVSGGYTF.

The V gene is TRBV18, the J gene TRBJ2-5; D may be TRBD1 (5 bases). The CDR3 extends over 15 amino acids. The V gene lost 5 bases and the J gene lost 2 bases, with 15 bases spanning the gap. Germline V gene lookup returns CDR1 KGHSH and CDR2 LQKENI. DNA of the CDR3: TGTGCCAGCTCAACCCCGGACACATTTCAAGAGACCCAGTACTTC. Amino acid sequence: CASSTPDTFQETQYF. Drawing the rest from reference TRBV18 and TRBJ2-5, the complete variable domain is NAGVMQNPRHLVRRRGQEARLRCSPMKGHSHVYWYRQLPEEGLKFMVYLQKENIIDESGMPKERFSAEFPKEGPSILRIQQVVRGDSAAYFCASSTPDTFQETQYFGPGTRLLVL.

This chain connects TRBV7-3 to TRBJ1-1, with 8 bases lining up with TRBD1. Germline loops: CDR1 SGHTA, CDR2 FQGTGA. Germline trimming cut 8 bases from V and 1 base from J; bases unmatched to any gene: 6. This CDR3 region has 14 residues. The CDR3 DNA follows: TGTGCCAGCTCCTTGGGGACAGGGAACACTGAAGCTTTCTTT. Its protein is CASSLGTGNTEAFF. The full variable domain, rest sourced from reference TRBV7-3 and TRBJ1-1, is GAGVSQTPSNKVTEKGKYVELRCDPISGHTALYWYRQSLGQGPEFLIYFQGTGAADDSGLPNDRFFAVRPEGSVSTLKIQRTERGDSAVYLCASSLGTGNTEAFFGQGTRLTVV.

The chain joins TRBV28 to TRBJ1-4; 7 bases are shared with TRBD1. J was trimmed by 5 bases and V by 5 bases; bases with no gene match: 8. CDR3 length equals 15 residues. Germline V lookup: CDR1 MDHEN, CDR2 SYDVKM. The CDR3 protein is CASSIPGTVNEKLFF. DNA for the CDR3: TGTGCCAGCAGTATTCCCGGGACAGTGAATGAAAAACTGTTTTTT. Combining the CDR3 with reference TRBV28 and TRBJ1-4 gives the whole variable domain DVKVTQSSRYLVKRTGEKVFLECVQDMDHENMFWYRQDPGLGLRLIYFSYDVKMKEKGDIPEGYSVSREKKERFSLILESASTNQTSMYLCASSIPGTVNEKLFFGSGTQLSVL.

The chain carries TRBV18 and TRBJ2-1, with 7 bases aligning to TRBD2. CDR1 and CDR2 from the germline V gene are KGHSH and LQKENI. The V and J ends lost 3 bases and 4 bases, in that order; junction bases with no gene match: 9. This CDR3 region has 16 residues. The CDR3 DNA is TGTGCCAGCTCACCGACGGGAGGAATCTTATACAATGAGCAGTTCTTC. It is translated as CASSPTGGILYNEQFF. Based on the CDR3 plus reference TRBV18 and TRBJ2-1, the full variable domain is NAGVMQNPRHLVRRRGQEARLRCSPMKGHSHVYWYRQLPEEGLKFMVYLQKENIIDESGMPKERFSAEFPKEGPSILRIQQVVRGDSAAYFCASSPTGGILYNEQFFGPGTRLTVL.

This clone was observed a handful of times. The chain is built from TRBV7-2 and TRBJ2-1, with 8 bases that match TRBD2. The CDR3 runs to 15 residues. Germline CDR1 and CDR2: SGHTA and FQGNSA. V shed 8 bases, J shed 6 bases, and the junction held 12 bases outside the gene matches. The CDR3 DNA is TGTGCCAGCCGATTTAGCGGGGAGCCCGGCAATGAGCAGTTCTTC. Translation gives CASRFSGEPGNEQFF.

The V gene is TRBV27, the J gene TRBJ2-5; unclear D gene. Germline CDR1 is MNHEY and CDR2 is SMNVEV (reference sequence). The V end lost 2 bases, the J end lost 0 bases, and 4 bases lay between the germline ends. The CDR3 totals 13 residues. CDR3 nucleotides: TGTGCCAGCAGTTTAGGCTACCAAGAGACCCAGTACTTC. Translated: CASSLGYQETQYF.

This clone was detected a few times. V gene TRBV29-1 combines with J gene TRBJ2-5; maybe TRBD1 (6 bases). CDR3 length: 15 residues. Looked up from germline, CDR1 is SQVTM and CDR2 is ANQGSEA. V was shortened by 4 bases and J by 0 bases, with 15 bases between the two germline ends. In DNA form, the CDR3 reads TGCAGCGTTGTTTGGGGGCTGGTCTACCAAGAGACCCAGTACTTC. This encodes CSVVWGLVYQETQYF. Full variable domain (remainder filled in from reference TRBV29-1 and TRBJ2-5): SAVISQKPSRDICQRGTSLTIQCQVDSQVTMMFWYRQQPGQSLTLIATANQGSEATYESGFVIDKFPISRPNLTFSTLTVSNMSPEDSSIYLCSVVWGLVYQETQYFGPGTRLLVL.

The rearrangement links TRBV2 to TRBJ1-1; TRBD1 matches 7 bases. This CDR3 is 16 amino acids long. Germline-derived CDR1 and CDR2 are SNHLY and FYNNEI. J lost 5 bases, V lost 9 bases, and 18 bases had no gene match. Here the CDR3 reads CASLLSAPGGGTEAFF. The CDR3, as DNA: TGTGCCAGTTTACTCTCCGCTCCAGGGGGTGGAACTGAAGCTTTCTTT.

CDR3 amino acids: CASSPGLVKVGELFF. The CDR3 DNA follows: TGTGCCAGCTCACCGGGACTAGTTAAAGTCGGGGAGCTGTTTTTT. The rearrangement uses TRBV18 and TRBJ2-2, with TRBD2 matching over 8 bases. Germline CDR1 and CDR2: KGHSH and LQKENI. V lost 3 bases and J lost 7; bases outside the gene matches: 7. The CDR3 spans 15 residues.

The chain has TRBV10-3 and TRBJ2-7, with 7 bases that match TRBD1. There are 15 residues in the CDR3. The germline CDR1 and CDR2 sequences are ENHRY and SYGVKD. With V trimmed by 2 bases and J by 2 bases, 6 bases remained unmatched. CDR3 in DNA: TGTGCCATCAGTGAGATGGGGACAGAAGCCTACGAGCAGTACTTC. It specifies CAISEMGTEAYEQYF.

The V call is TRBV6-2 or TRBV6-3, the J call TRBJ2-4, with 8 positions matching TRBD2. This CDR3 is built from 20 residues. V lost 4 bases, J lost 0 bases, and 17 bases stayed unmatched. CDR1 and CDR2 (germline): MNHEY, SVGEGT. CDR3 sequence reads: CASSSHVGSGATLAKNIQYF. CDR3 DNA sequence: TGTGCCAGCAGTTCACACGTTGGTAGCGGGGCTACTCTAGCCAAAAACATTCAGTACTTC.

This clone was counted a single time. The chain has TRBV5-1 and TRBJ2-3; D is undetermined. V gave up 0 bases and J gave up 2 bases, with 10 bases separating them. CDR1 and CDR2 (germline): SGHRS, YFSETQ. CDR3 length: 15 residues. In DNA, the CDR3 is TGCGCCAGCAGCTTGGACGGAGCTCTCACAGATACGCAGTATTTT. This sequence encodes CASSLDGALTDTQYF.

The V and J genes are TRBV6-5 and TRBJ1-1, with D possibly matching TRBD1 (6 bases). Germline lookup yields CDR1 MNHEY and CDR2 SVGAGI. Trimming took 6 bases from V and 3 from J, leaving 11 bases between them. The CDR3 is 13 amino acids. The CDR3 sequence is CASSRGGYTEAFF. The CDR3 nucleotides read TGTGCCAGCAGCCGAGGGGGTTACACTGAAGCTTTCTTT.

The chain employs TRBV6-6 and TRBJ2-3; 7 nucleotides match TRBD2. This CDR3 is 15 amino acids long. The germline V gene encodes CDR1 MNHNY and CDR2 SVGAGI (reference sequence). Unmatched junction bases numbered 4, after V lost 0 bases and J lost 4 bases. CDR3 sequence: CASSYSRLAADTQYF. CDR3 sequence (DNA): TGTGCCAGCAGTTACTCCCGACTAGCCGCAGATACGCAGTATTTT.

The rearrangement joins TRBV18 to TRBJ2-7; TRBD1 agrees at 7 bases. This CDR3 is built from 13 residues. The V segment lost 6 bases and the J segment 6 bases; nucleotides outside the gene matches: 8. The V gene's germline CDR1 is KGHSH and CDR2 LQKENI. CDR3 sequence reads: CASSETGKGEQYF. The CDR3 DNA sequence: TGTGCCAGCTCGGAGACAGGGAAGGGCGAGCAGTACTTC. The full variable domain, completed using reference TRBV18 and TRBJ2-7, is NAGVMQNPRHLVRRRGQEARLRCSPMKGHSHVYWYRQLPEEGLKFMVYLQKENIIDESGMPKERFSAEFPKEGPSILRIQQVVRGDSAAYFCASSETGKGEQYFGPGTRLTVT.

This clone has a single count. The rearrangement links TRBV30 to TRBJ2-1; D might be TRBD2 (6 bases). The germline V gene has CDR1 GTSNPN and CDR2 SVGIG (reference sequence). Trimming took off 6 bases at V and 9 bases at J, with 15 bases between the two ends. The length of the CDR3 is 12 residues. The CDR3 nucleotides read TGTGCCTGTTCTTCGGGGGTTGTTGAGCAGTTCTTC. Encoded protein: CACSSGVVEQFF.

This chain joins TRBV7-8 and TRBJ2-7; 7 positions agree with TRBD1. Germline V gene data show CDR1 as SGHVS and CDR2 as FQNEAQ. The CDR3 sequence is 13 residues long. After removal of 7 bases from V and 5 bases from J, the junction contained 8 bases not matched to a gene. CDR3 DNA sequence: TGTGCCAGCATCCTCCCCGGGACAGACGAGCAGTACTTC. Residues: CASILPGTDEQYF.

The CDR3 region is CSVLAGGPSGETQYF. CDR3 bases: TGCAGCGTTCTAGCGGGAGGGCCCAGTGGAGAGACCCAGTACTTC. The chain joins TRBV29-1 to TRBJ2-5, with 12 bases fitting TRBD2. Germline values: CDR1 SQVTM, CDR2 ANQGSEA. J lost 4 bases, V lost 5 bases, and 8 bases had no gene match. This CDR3 has 15 amino acids.